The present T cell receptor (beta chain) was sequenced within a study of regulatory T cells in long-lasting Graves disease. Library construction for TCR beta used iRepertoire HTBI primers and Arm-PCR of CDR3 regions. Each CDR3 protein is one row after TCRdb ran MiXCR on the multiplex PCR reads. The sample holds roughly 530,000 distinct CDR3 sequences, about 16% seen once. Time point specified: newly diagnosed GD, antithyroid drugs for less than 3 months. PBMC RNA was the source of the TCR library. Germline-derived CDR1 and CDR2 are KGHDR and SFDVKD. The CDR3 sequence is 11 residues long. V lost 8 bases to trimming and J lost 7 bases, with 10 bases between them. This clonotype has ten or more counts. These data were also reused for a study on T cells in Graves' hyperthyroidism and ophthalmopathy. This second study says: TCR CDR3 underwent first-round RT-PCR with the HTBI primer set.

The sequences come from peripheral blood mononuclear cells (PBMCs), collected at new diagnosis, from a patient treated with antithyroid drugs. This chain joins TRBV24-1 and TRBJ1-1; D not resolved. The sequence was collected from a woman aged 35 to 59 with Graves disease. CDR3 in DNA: TGTGCCACCAAAGGAGGGAATGAAGCTTTCTTT. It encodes CATKGGNEAFF.